This T cell receptor (beta chain) was documented in a study of vaccination and CD4 T cells after COVID-19. Study-level information: It was a median about 99 days after diagnosis, with a range of 35 to 161, that post-COVID samples were drawn.

The V end lost 6 bases, the J end lost 0 bases, and 3 bases lay between the germline ends. The length of the CDR3 is 13 residues. Regarding treatment: roughly ten-day PBMC culture with coronavirus spike peptide pools or control peptides (ViraFEST assay). TCRs were sequenced by ViraFEST after antigen-specific T cells had been expanded with peptide pools. Half the medium was replaced with fresh IL-2 medium on days 3 and 7. Negative selection purified CD4+ T cells after approximately 9 days of culture. Notes on this clonotype: Its antigen is not known.

Cultured CD4+ T cell DNA underwent sequencing with the Oncomine TCR Beta short-read assay. Using its own MiXCR run on the PCR reads, TCRdb lists one record per CDR3 protein. The table records around 12,000 distinct CDR3 sequences, around 32% of them present only once. This chain links TRBV12-3 or TRBV12-4 with TRBJ1-6, with D hard to call. The sequencing here drew on CD4+ T cells from blood, cultured in vitro, taken before SARS-CoV-2 vaccination. This clonotype was obtained from a human donor who received a COVID-19 vaccine. For the CDR3, the DNA is TGTGCCAGCAGATCCTCCTATAATTCACCCCTCCACTTT. This encodes CASRSSYNSPLHF.